Each of the 32 T cell receptor beta chains below was sequenced from the same sample in a study of cytomegalovirus exposure and HLA in healthy donors. PCR involved 60 Vbeta and 13 Jbeta primers. Clones were sequenced by immunoSEQ multiplex PCR, and TCRdb holds only the in-frame ones, with some missing. This table holds approximately 140,000 clones. The specimen was PBMCs. The receptors were sampled from a man aged 40-50 years in good health and CMV-seronegative.

This chain's CDR3 is CASSFGLSPPGTQYF. The CDR3 DNA reads TGTGCCAGCAGCTTCGGTCTCTCGCCGCCCGGGACCCAGTACTTC. The V gene is TRBV5-5, the J gene TRBJ2-5, with D uncertain. V shed 2 bases and J shed 7 bases, with 18 bases lying between them. This CDR3 has 15 residues. CDR1 and CDR2 (germline): SGHKS, YYEKEE (reference sequence).

Here the CDR3 DNA reads TGTGCCAGCAGTGAATTAGAACAGGGGGCGCCTGGGGCCAACGTCCTGACTTTC. It is translated as CASSELEQGAPGANVLTF. This chain uses TRBV2 with TRBJ2-6, with TRBD1 matching over 9 bases. With 2 bases clipped from V and 2 bases from J, the junction kept 7 bases outside the gene matches. Germline CDR1 reads SNHLY; CDR2 reads FYNNEI. This CDR3 has 18 amino acids.

This chain uses TRBV5-1 with TRBJ1-1; 8 nucleotides align to TRBD1. CDR3 length: 15 residues. Germline V CDR1 and CDR2: SGHRS, YFSETQ. V lost 0 bases to trimming and J lost 4 bases; unmatched junction nucleotides: 5. In DNA form, the CDR3 reads TGCGCCAGCAGCTTGGGGACAGGGAGAAGCACTGAAGCTTTCTTT. This translates into CASSLGTGRSTEAFF.

The chain uses TRBV18 and TRBJ1-5; D not resolved. V lost 8 bases, J lost 4 bases, and 9 bases lay in between. Per the germline V gene, CDR1 is KGHSH and CDR2 is LQKENI. The CDR3 consists of 12 residues. The CDR3 is CASRESNQPQHF. The CDR3 DNA is TGTGCCAGCCGAGAATCAAATCAGCCCCAGCATTTT.

The chain is built from TRBV19 and TRBJ1-5; D perhaps matches TRBD1 (6 bases). Per the germline V gene, CDR1 is LNHDA and CDR2 is SQIVND (reference sequence). V was trimmed by 5 bases and J by 4 bases, leaving 15 bases between them. The CDR3 runs 15 residues. CDR3 nucleotide sequence: TGTGCCAGTAGTTATGGACAGTCTGGTAATCAGCCCCAGCATTTT. Protein sequence: CASSYGQSGNQPQHF.

In regard to this clone: A junction boundary mismatches the germline segment, possibly from a read error. The V call is TRBV7-9, the J call TRBJ1-4, with D tentatively TRBD1 (6 bases). Germline-derived CDR1 and CDR2 are SEHNR and FQNEAQ (reference sequence). The CDR3 spans 16 residues. The CDR3: CASSLAAGGGREKLFF. In DNA form, the CDR3 reads TGTGCCAGCAGCCTAGCGGCTGGGGGCGGTCGTGAAAAACTGTTTTTT.

The chain couples TRBV9 to TRBJ2-7, with TRBD1 identical over 10 bases. Losses at the gene ends were 0 bases for V and 5 bases for J; bases not matched to a gene: 2. Looked up from germline, CDR1 is SGDLS and CDR2 is YYNGEE. This CDR3 is 14 amino acids long. The CDR3 loop reads CASSVAGTGDEQYF. The DNA for the CDR3 is TGTGCCAGCAGCGTAGCCGGGACAGGGGACGAGCAGTACTTC. The full variable domain, its missing parts supplied by reference TRBV9 and TRBJ2-7, is DSGVTQTPKHLITATGQRVTLRCSPRSGDLSVYWYQQSLDQGLQFLIQYYNGEERAKGNILERFSAQQFPDLHSELNLSSLELGDSALYFCASSVAGTGDEQYFGPGTRLTVT.

The rearrangement joins TRBV9 to TRBJ2-2, with D perhaps matching TRBD1 (5 bases). This CDR3 has 14 amino acids. CDR1 SGDLS and CDR2 YYNGEE come from the germline V gene. The V and J ends lost 6 bases and 1 base respectively, with 10 bases between them. The CDR3 reads CASTPDRNTGELFF. CDR3 DNA sequence: TGTGCCAGCACCCCCGACAGGAACACCGGGGAGCTGTTTTTT.

V and J are TRBV7-6 and TRBJ2-2; D is possibly TRBD1 (6 bases). This CDR3 is built from 20 residues. V gave up 0 bases and J gave up 0 bases, with 20 bases separating them. Germline CDR1 is SGHVS and CDR2 is FNYEAQ. CDR3 in DNA: TGTGCCAGCAGCTTAGCGCTACGGCTAACCCGACAGGCGAACACCGGGGAGCTGTTTTTT. Protein product: CASSLALRLTRQANTGELFF. The variable domain in full, completed from reference TRBV7-6 and TRBJ2-2, reads GAGVSQSPRYKVTKRGQDVALRCDPISGHVSLYWYRQALGQGPEFLTYFNYEAQQDKSGLPNDRFSAERPEGSISTLTIQRTEQRDSAMYRCASSLALRLTRQANTGELFFGEGSRLTVL.

The gene calls are TRBV4-1 and TRBJ1-5; D possibly corresponds to TRBD1 (5 bases). V gave up 1 base and J gave up 5 bases, with 15 bases separating them. The CDR3 sequence is 16 residues long. Germline CDR1 MGHRA, CDR2 YSYEKL. The CDR3 DNA is TGCGCCAGCAGCCAAGTAGGGGCAGGGAGGGATCAGCCCCAGCATTTT. It encodes CASSQVGAGRDQPQHF.

The chain couples TRBV4-1 to TRBJ1-5, with TRBD1 matching over 10 bases. CDR1 and CDR2 from the germline V gene are MGHRA and YSYEKL. V dropped 6 bases and J dropped 7; count of bases not matched to a gene: 9. The CDR3 is made up of 15 amino acids. CDR3 DNA sequence: TGCGCCAGCAGACGAGGACAGGGGGGTCGGCAGCCCCAGCATTTT. Translated, it gives CASRRGQGGRQPQHF.

The chain is built from TRBV6-5 and TRBJ1-1, with 9 bases aligning to TRBD1. The V segment lost 7 bases and the J segment 4 bases; nucleotides outside the gene matches: 10. The CDR3 length is 15 residues. Per germline, CDR1 MNHEY and CDR2 SVGAGI. The CDR3 is CASTRGGTGRTEAFF. The DNA for the CDR3 is TGTGCCAGCACCCGCGGAGGGACAGGGCGCACTGAAGCTTTCTTT.

This chain connects TRBV11-2 to TRBJ1-1, with D possibly TRBD1 on 5 matching bases. The CDR3 is 13 residues long. V shed 5 bases and J shed 6 bases, with 13 bases lying between them. Germline CDR1 reads SGHAT; CDR2 reads FQNNGV. The CDR3 loop is CASSRSFRAEAFF. CDR3 nucleotides: TGTGCCAGCAGCCGGTCGTTCAGGGCTGAAGCTTTCTTT.

The chain links TRBV28 to TRBJ1-2; D may be TRBD1 (5 bases). Germline V gene sequence: CDR1 MDHEN, CDR2 SYDVKM. The V end was cut by 6 bases, the J end by 4 bases, with 18 bases between. The CDR3 is 15 residues long. In DNA form, the CDR3 reads TGTGCCAGCAGCTCAGAGTTTAGAGACAGCTATGGCTACACCTTC. Translated, it gives CASSSEFRDSYGYTF.

The chain couples TRBV6-1 to TRBJ2-5; TRBD1 might be the D (6 bases). V shed 7 bases and J shed 11 bases, with 23 bases lying between them. The germline CDR1 and CDR2 sequences are MNHNS and SASEGT. This CDR3 comprises 14 residues. The DNA for the CDR3 is TGTGCCAGCACCCCTTGGGGGCAGTTTGTACTGCAGTACTTC. Amino acid sequence: CASTPWGQFVLQYF.

The genes are TRBV5-6 and TRBJ1-3; D perhaps matches TRBD1 (5 bases). The length of the CDR3 is 13 residues. Germline lookup yields CDR1 SGHDT and CDR2 YYEEEE. Trimming took 1 base from V and 4 from J, leaving 6 bases between them. The CDR3 sequence is CASSLPGGNTIYF. The CDR3 DNA follows: TGTGCCAGCAGCTTGCCAGGGGGAAACACCATATATTTT.

The rearrangement uses TRBV25-1 and TRBJ1-1, with 8 bases lining up with TRBD1. CDR1 MGHDK and CDR2 SYGVNS come from the germline V gene. Losses at the gene ends were 7 bases for V and 4 bases for J; bases not matched to a gene: 11. CDR3 length: 15 amino acids. The CDR3 loop is CASIPDGTGRTEAFF. The CDR3 DNA reads TGTGCCAGCATCCCGGACGGGACAGGCCGCACTGAAGCTTTCTTT.

This chain connects TRBV6-5 to TRBJ2-5; TRBD1 aligns across 8 bases. The J call may not be correct, given that the DNA end is closer to TRBJ2-7. This CDR3 comprises 15 residues. Germline CDR1 is MNHEY and CDR2 is SVGAGI. CDR3 nucleotide sequence: TGTGCCAGCAGTTACTCAGGGACAGGAGTCTACGAGCAGTACTTC. It encodes CASSYSGTGVYEQYF.

The chain combines TRBV27 with TRBJ1-2; D remains ambiguous. Germline CDR1 MNHEY, CDR2 SMNVEV (reference sequence). V was cut by 5 bases and J by 4 bases, with 14 bases left in between. The CDR3 is made up of 14 amino acids. CDR3 amino acids: CASSPKSGSYGYTF. For the CDR3, the DNA is TGTGCCAGCAGTCCGAAGTCCGGGAGCTATGGCTACACCTTC.

The chain couples TRBV5-1 to TRBJ2-2; unclear D gene. The V gene's germline CDR1 is SGHRS and CDR2 YFSETQ. The CDR3 is 13 residues long. Trimming took off 6 bases at V and 1 base at J, with 7 bases between the two ends. The CDR3: CASTPGNTGELFF. In DNA, the CDR3 is TGCGCCAGCACCCCCGGGAACACCGGGGAGCTGTTTTTT.

DNA for the CDR3: TGTGCCAGCAGTTACTCGAGTTTGAACACTGAAGCTTTCTTT. The encoded protein is CASSYSSLNTEAFF. This sequence joins TRBV6-5 and TRBJ1-1; D is unresolved. The CDR3 runs to 14 residues. Trimming stripped 0 bases from V and 0 bases from J, with 5 bases between. Looked up from germline, CDR1 is MNHEY and CDR2 is SVGAGI.

In DNA, the CDR3 is TGTGCCAGCAGCTTCCCACTAGCGGGGGGCCAATACAATGAGCAGTTCTTC. Protein sequence: CASSFPLAGGQYNEQFF. This chain links TRBV11-1 with TRBJ2-1, with TRBD2 identical over 12 bases. Germline assignment: CDR1 SGHAT and CDR2 FQDESV (reference sequence). The CDR3 runs 17 residues. With 3 bases clipped from V and 4 bases from J, the junction kept 7 bases outside the gene matches.

The V gene is TRBV7-9, the J gene TRBJ1-1, with 7 bases fitting TRBD1. Germline loops: CDR1 SEHNR, CDR2 FQNEAQ (reference sequence). Trimming at V came to 3 bases and at J to 7 bases, leaving 8 bases not matched to a gene. CDR3 length equals 14 residues. CDR3 DNA: TGTGCCAGCAGCTTCTCCGCCCGACAGGGTGAAGCTTTCTTT. This codes for CASSFSARQGEAFF.

The rearrangement uses TRBV6-4 and TRBJ2-2; perhaps TRBD1 as D (5 bases). The CDR3 totals 14 residues. Germline V gene lookup returns CDR1 MRHNA and CDR2 SNTAGT. The germline V and J ends were trimmed by 2 bases and 3 bases, with 7 bases remaining between them. CDR3 DNA: TGTGCCAGCAGTGACAGGGGCGACACCGGGGAGCTGTTTTTT. Translation: CASSDRGDTGELFF.

The J gene is TRBJ2-1, the V gene TRBV7-2; 8 nucleotides agree with TRBD1. The CDR3 has 15 amino acids. From germline, CDR1 is SGHTA and CDR2 FQGNSA. The V segment lost 5 bases and the J segment 1 base; nucleotides outside the gene matches: 4. CDR3: CASSPQGASYNEQFF. The DNA for the CDR3 is TGTGCCAGCAGCCCCCAGGGGGCGTCCTACAATGAGCAGTTCTTC.

The gene calls are TRBV6-6 and TRBJ1-2; 7 bases fit TRBD1. This CDR3 spans 15 amino acids. The germline CDR1 and CDR2 sequences are MNHNY and SVGAGI (reference sequence). The V and J ends lost 4 bases and 4 bases, in that order; junction bases with no gene match: 9. CDR3 sequence: CASSFPTTGIYGYTF. The DNA for the CDR3 is TGTGCCAGCAGTTTCCCGACGACAGGGATCTATGGCTACACCTTC.

The chain combines TRBV19 with TRBJ1-2; 11 bases fit TRBD1. This CDR3 spans 14 amino acids. The V gene end was trimmed by 5 bases and the J gene end by 4 bases; junction bases not matched to a gene: 3. In germline, CDR1 is LNHDA, CDR2 SQIVND (reference sequence). CDR3 sequence (DNA): TGTGCCAGTAGTTCCGGGACAGGGGGCTATGGCTACACCTTC. Protein sequence: CASSSGTGGYGYTF.

J is TRBJ2-3 and V is TRBV27, with TRBD2 matching 10 bases. The CDR3 sequence is 18 residues long. CDR1 is MNHEY and CDR2 is SMNVEV in the germline V gene (reference sequence). With 6 bases clipped from V and 5 bases from J, the junction kept 17 bases outside the gene matches. The CDR3 region is CASSQTAYSGGMKDTQYF. DNA of the CDR3: TGTGCCAGCAGCCAAACGGCTTATAGCGGGGGGATGAAAGATACGCAGTATTTT.

The chain combines TRBV5-6 with TRBJ1-5; D is possibly TRBD1 (6 bases). Germline V gives CDR1 SGHDT, CDR2 YYEEEE. Deletions cut 0 bases from V and 3 bases from J, with 13 bases between. The CDR3 is 16 amino acids. The CDR3 here is CASSLGGQILNQPQHF. The CDR3, as DNA: TGTGCCAGCAGCTTGGGGGGGCAGATCCTCAATCAGCCCCAGCATTTT. Full variable domain (remainder filled in from reference TRBV5-6 and TRBJ1-5): DAGVTQSPTHLIKTRGQQVTLRCSPKSGHDTVSWYQQALGQGPQFIFQYYEEEERQRGNFPDRFSGHQFPNYSSELNVNALLLGDSALYLCASSLGGQILNQPQHFGDGTRLSIL.

This sequence joins TRBV5-1 and TRBJ2-5; 14 nucleotides line up with TRBD2. The V and J ends lost 4 bases and 0 bases, in that order; junction bases with no gene match: 8. The germline CDR1 and CDR2 sequences are SGHRS and YFSETQ. The CDR3 covers 18 residues. The CDR3 DNA reads TGCGCCAGCAGCGCCGGACTAGCGGGGGGCCGGTACCAAGAGACCCAGTACTTC. It codes for CASSAGLAGGRYQETQYF.

This chain uses TRBV5-4 with TRBJ1-5, with D perhaps matching TRBD1 (5 bases). Germline CDR1 reads SGHNT; CDR2 reads YYREEE (reference sequence). The CDR3 length is 12 residues. Deletions cut 7 bases from V and 7 bases from J, with 12 bases between. The CDR3 sequence is CASGQYNQPQHF. CDR3 DNA: TGTGCCAGCGGACAATACAACCAGCCCCAGCATTTT.

The chain employs TRBV9 and TRBJ1-1, with TRBD1 as a possible D gene (6 bases). Trimming cost V 3 bases and J 0 bases, with 15 bases left between them. This CDR3 contains 16 residues. Germline V lookup: CDR1 SGDLS, CDR2 YYNGEE. CDR3 residues: CASSALQGQLNTEAFF. The CDR3 DNA reads TGTGCCAGCAGCGCACTCCAAGGACAGCTGAACACTGAAGCTTTCTTT.